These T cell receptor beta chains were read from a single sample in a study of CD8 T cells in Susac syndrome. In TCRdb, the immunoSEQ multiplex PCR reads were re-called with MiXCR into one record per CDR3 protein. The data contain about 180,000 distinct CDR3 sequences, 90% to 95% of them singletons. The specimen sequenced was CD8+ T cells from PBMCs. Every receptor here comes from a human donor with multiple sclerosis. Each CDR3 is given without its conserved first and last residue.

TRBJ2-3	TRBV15	ATSSPGASGGAETDTQY
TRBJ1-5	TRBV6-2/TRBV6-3	ASSQKVSNQPQH
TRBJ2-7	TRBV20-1	SARDREGPLREQY
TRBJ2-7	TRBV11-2	ASSSGTGSNEQY
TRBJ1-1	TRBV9	ASGSGSEAF
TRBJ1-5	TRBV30	AWSVESSNQPQH
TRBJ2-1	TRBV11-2	ASSIAGGYNEQF
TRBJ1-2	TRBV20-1	SATAGTGGSCYGYT
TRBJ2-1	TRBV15	ATSSRRGGNEQF
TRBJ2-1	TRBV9	ASSPRAPSGRGREQF
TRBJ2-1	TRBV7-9	ASSLRRLAVTYNEQF
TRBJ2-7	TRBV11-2	ASSLAGRGVDEQY
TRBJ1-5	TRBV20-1	SASLPTGAPQH
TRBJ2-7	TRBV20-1	SARDLRVNSYEQY
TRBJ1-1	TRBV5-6	ASIVGTEAF
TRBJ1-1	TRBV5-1	ASSLAGGTLNTEAF
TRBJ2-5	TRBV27	ASSHRGGLETQY
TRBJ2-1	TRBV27	ASSFTGVGYEQF
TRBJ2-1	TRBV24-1	ATSAADNEQF
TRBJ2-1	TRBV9	ASSGDSNSYNEQF
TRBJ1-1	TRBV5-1	ASSGDRAAEAF
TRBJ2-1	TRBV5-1	ASSGETGASYNEQF